The 10 T cell receptor beta chains in this list originate from one sample, sequenced in a study of identical twins. TCRdb ran MiXCR on the 5' RACE reads and lists one entry per CDR3 protein. The table shows a few hundred thousand distinct CDR3 sequences, with over 8.5% occurring only once. This sample was also put to use in a study of yellow fever vaccine responses in identical twins.

The specimen sequenced was PBMCs. Source of these receptors: a woman between 18 and 29 years old in good health.

This clonotype appeared many times. V usage is TRBV10-1 and J usage is TRBJ2-2; 8 positions agree with TRBD1. V dropped 8 bases and J dropped 6; count of bases not matched to a gene: 5. The V gene's germline CDR1 is WNHNN and CDR2 SYGVQD (reference sequence). This CDR3 is built from 13 residues. The CDR3 spells CASGQGAAGELFF. As DNA, the CDR3 is TGCGCCAGCGGGCAGGGGGCCGCCGGGGAGCTGTTTTTT.

The CDR3 coding sequence is TGTGCCAGCAGTGATGTGCTTAGCAATCAGCCCCAGCATTTT. It translates to CASSDVLSNQPQHF. This chain connects TRBV2 to TRBJ1-5; D unresolved. V shed 3 bases and J shed 0 bases, with 6 bases lying between them. The germline V gene has CDR1 SNHLY and CDR2 FYNNEI. The CDR3 spans 14 residues.

The J gene is TRBJ1-3, the V gene TRBV18; 8 nucleotides agree with TRBD1. Germline-derived CDR1 and CDR2 are KGHSH and LQKENI. Unmatched junction bases numbered 15, after V lost 2 bases and J lost 0 bases. The CDR3 has 20 residues. The CDR3 region has the DNA TGTGCCAGCTCACCAAGTTTAGGACAGGGAAGTCGAAACTCTGGAAACACCATATATTTT. Translated: CASSPSLGQGSRNSGNTIYF.

J is TRBJ2-5 and V is TRBV12-3 or TRBV12-4; D not resolved. The CDR3 sequence is 13 residues long. Trimming removed 3 bases from V and 5 bases from J, with 10 bases in between. This CDR3 reads CASSFGRWETQYF. The CDR3 bases are TGTGCCAGCAGTTTTGGGCGGTGGGAGACCCAGTACTTC.

In its sample, this clonotype was seen many times. The rearrangement links TRBV6-6 to TRBJ2-5, with D hard to call. The germline V gene encodes CDR1 MNHNY and CDR2 SVGAGI (reference sequence). V lost 0 bases, J lost 3 bases, and 2 bases lay in between. The CDR3 covers 12 residues. The DNA for the CDR3 is TGTGCCAGCAGTTACTCGGAAGAGACCCAGTACTTC. Its protein is CASSYSEETQYF.

This clonotype was counted between two and nine times. The rearrangement joins TRBV10-3 to TRBJ2-7; 8 bases match TRBD1. The CDR3 is 14 residues long. Germline V gives CDR1 ENHRY, CDR2 SYGVKD. The ends lost 4 bases at V and 0 bases at J; junction bases unmatched: 2. CDR3 in amino acids: CAISGGQDSYEQYF. DNA for the CDR3: TGTGCCATCAGTGGGGGACAGGACTCCTACGAGCAGTACTTC.

This clonotype came up once. The chain links TRBV7-9 to TRBJ2-7, with D perhaps TRBD1 or TRBD2 (6 bases each). The length of the CDR3 is 14 residues. The germline CDR1 and CDR2 sequences are SEHNR and FQNEAQ (reference sequence). V shed 5 bases and J shed 4 bases, with 15 bases lying between them. The CDR3 sequence is CASSPGAGGYEQYF. The CDR3 DNA reads TGTGCCAGCAGCCCGGGGGCAGGCGGTTACGAGCAGTACTTC.

This clonotype occurred a few times. J is TRBJ2-1 and V is TRBV11-2; no reliable D call. The CDR3 spans 12 residues. V lost 1 base to trimming and J lost 11 bases, with 9 bases between them. Germline V gene sequence: CDR1 SGHAT, CDR2 FQNNGV. CDR3 amino acids: CASSLAPKKQFF. The CDR3 nucleotides are TGTGCCAGCAGCTTAGCCCCCAAGAAGCAGTTCTTC. Based on the CDR3 plus reference TRBV11-2 and TRBJ2-1, the full variable domain is EAGVAQSPRYKIIEKRQSVAFWCNPISGHATLYWYQQILGQGPKLLIQFQNNGVVDDSQLPKDRFSAERLKGVDSTLKIQPAKLEDSAVYLCASSLAPKKQFFGPGTRLTVL.

This clonotype has just a few counts. The chain employs TRBV28 and TRBJ2-1, with D perhaps assigned TRBD1 or TRBD2 (6 bases each). With 6 bases removed from V and 7 bases from J, the gap between germline ends came to 25 bases. CDR3 length: 17 amino acids. Germline V gene lookup returns CDR1 MDHEN and CDR2 SYDVKM. CDR3 amino acids: CASSFNRGAGTKNEQFF. The CDR3, as DNA: TGTGCCAGCAGCTTTAATAGGGGGGCCGGAACTAAGAATGAGCAGTTCTTC.

The chain uses TRBV19 and TRBJ1-2; tentative D call: TRBD1 (6 bases). Trimming removed 7 bases from V and 4 bases from J, with 19 bases in between. CDR1 and CDR2 from the germline V gene are LNHDA and SQIVND (reference sequence). This CDR3 has 15 residues. The CDR3 bases are TGTGCCAGTAACACGATCCCAGCAGGGGTCTATGGCTACACCTTC. This translates into CASNTIPAGVYGYTF.